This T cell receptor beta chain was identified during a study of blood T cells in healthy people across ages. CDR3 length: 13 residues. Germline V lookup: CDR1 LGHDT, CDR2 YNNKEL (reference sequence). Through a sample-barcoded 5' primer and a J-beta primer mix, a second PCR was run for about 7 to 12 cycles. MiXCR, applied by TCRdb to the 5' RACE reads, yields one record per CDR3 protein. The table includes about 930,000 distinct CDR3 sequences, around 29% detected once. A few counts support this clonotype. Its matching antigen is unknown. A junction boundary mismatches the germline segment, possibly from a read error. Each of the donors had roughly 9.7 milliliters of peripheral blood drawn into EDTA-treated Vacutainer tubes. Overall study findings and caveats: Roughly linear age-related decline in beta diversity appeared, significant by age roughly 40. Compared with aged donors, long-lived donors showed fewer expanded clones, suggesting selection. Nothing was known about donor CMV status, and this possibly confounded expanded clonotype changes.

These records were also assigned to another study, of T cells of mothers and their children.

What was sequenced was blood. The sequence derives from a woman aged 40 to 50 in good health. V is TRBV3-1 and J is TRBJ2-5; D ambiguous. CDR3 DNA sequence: TGTGCCAGCAGCCAACCGGTCGAAGAGACCCTGTACTTC. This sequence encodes CASSQPVEETLYF.